This record looks at one T cell receptor (beta chain) sequence and its context. Antigen specificity is unknown. The authors ran a second PCR of 7 to 11 cycles using a sample-barcoded 5' primer and a J-beta primer mix. One entry per CDR3 protein, called by TCRdb with MiXCR from the 5' RACE reads. In the table there are approximately 2,000,000 distinct CDR3 sequences, about 39% of which are singletons. The sample belongs to a study of blood T cells in healthy people across ages. For every donor, a draw yielded about 10 milliliters of peripheral blood. Overall study findings and caveats: Leaving the PBMCs unsorted stopped any conclusive comparison of naive versus antigen-experienced cells.

V lost 4 bases and J 4 bases, leaving 8 bases between the germline ends. Germline values: CDR1 MRHNA, CDR2 SNTAGT. This CDR3 contains 14 residues. The sequence was collected from a human donor in good health. Sequencing used blood. The chain carries TRBV6-4 and TRBJ2-6; possible D gene TRBD2, 6 bases. The CDR3 region is CASSVEGGANVLTF. For the CDR3, the DNA is TGTGCCAGCAGTGTGGAGGGAGGGGCCAACGTCCTGACTTTC.